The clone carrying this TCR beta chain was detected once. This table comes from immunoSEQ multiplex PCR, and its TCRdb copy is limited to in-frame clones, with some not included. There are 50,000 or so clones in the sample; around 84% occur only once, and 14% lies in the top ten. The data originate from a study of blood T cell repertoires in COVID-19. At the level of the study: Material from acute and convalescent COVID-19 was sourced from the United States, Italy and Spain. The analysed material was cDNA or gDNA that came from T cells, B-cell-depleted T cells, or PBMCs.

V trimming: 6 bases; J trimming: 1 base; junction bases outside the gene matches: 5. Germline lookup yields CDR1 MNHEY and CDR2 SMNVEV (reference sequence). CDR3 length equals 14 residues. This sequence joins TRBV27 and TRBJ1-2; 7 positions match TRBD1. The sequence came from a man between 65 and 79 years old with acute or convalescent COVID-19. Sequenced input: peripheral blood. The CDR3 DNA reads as TGTGCCAGCAGAAGGGGGCAGGGTAACTATGGCTACACCTTC. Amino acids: CASRRGQGNYGYTF.